The present entry profiles one TCR beta chain with its context. Its antigen is not identified. The CDR3 runs 15 residues. V shed 2 bases and J 7 bases; nucleotides not matched to a gene: 5. CDR1 MNHEY and CDR2 SVGAGI come from the germline V gene. Time point noted: week 35, safety follow-up. Vaccination used 300 ug of mutant IDH1 20-mer peptide per dose, with topical imiquimod. In weeks 1, 3, 5, 7, 11, 15, 19 and 23, patients were immunized, eight times in all. The data stem from a study of a mutant IDH1 vaccine in newly diagnosed glioma. About the study: Most patients had radiochemotherapy with temozolomide before enrollment; others had one alone.

The method was immunoSEQ multiplex PCR; TCRdb's version includes in-frame clones alone and lacks a portion of them. The sample yields 25,000 to 40,000 clones, roughly 80% seen once. This TCR was recovered from a woman in her twenties or thirties with glioma. Some clones in this sample may be carry-over from other donors' samples. The sequenced sample was PBMCs, obtained from a glioma patient whose treatment included an IDH1 peptide vaccine. The chain links TRBV6-5 to TRBJ1-2, with TRBD1 identical over 12 bases. The CDR3 spells CASSYGGQGAIGYTF. For the CDR3, the DNA is TGTGCCAGCAGTTACGGGGGACAGGGGGCGATTGGCTACACCTTC.